This entry lists 23 T cell receptor beta chains sequenced from one sample in a study of cytomegalovirus exposure and HLA in healthy donors. TCRdb's copy holds only in-frame clones and misses some; the assay was immunoSEQ multiplex PCR. The sample carries about 310,000 clones, 70% to 90% recorded once. The sequencing sample was made of PBMCs. The receptor set was obtained from a man aged 25-40 years in good health and CMV-seronegative.

The V call is TRBV4-3, the J call TRBJ1-5, with D unresolved. Trimming removed 0 bases at V and 1 base at J, with 10 bases between. CDR1 is LGHNA, CDR2 YSLEER, per germline. This CDR3 region has 16 residues. CDR3 sequence: CASSQDATESNQPQHF. The DNA for the CDR3 is TGCGCCAGCAGCCAAGACGCCACAGAAAGCAATCAGCCCCAGCATTTT.

This clone was seen only once. This sequence joins TRBV10-1 and TRBJ2-7; no clear D. Trimming pared 5 bases from V and 2 bases from J, leaving 4 bases between. In germline, CDR1 is WNHNN, CDR2 SYGVQD (reference sequence). CDR3 length: 11 residues. Here the CDR3 DNA reads TGCGCCAGCAGTTTTACCTACGAGCAGTACTTC. Translation: CASSFTYEQYF.

The V call is TRBV5-1, the J call TRBJ2-3, with 9 bases lining up with TRBD2. CDR1 and CDR2 from the germline V gene are SGHRS and YFSETQ. The length of the CDR3 is 19 residues. J lost 0 bases, V lost 0 bases, and 11 bases had no gene match. The CDR3 spells CASSLGLAGPVSSTDTQYF. The CDR3 DNA reads TGCGCCAGCAGCTTGGGTCTAGCGGGGCCCGTATCTAGCACAGATACGCAGTATTTT.

The chain combines TRBV10-3 with TRBJ1-6; D is uncertain. Per the germline V gene, CDR1 is ENHRY and CDR2 is SYGVKD. The V end lost 5 bases, the J end lost 1 base, and 12 bases lay between the germline ends. The CDR3 is 16 amino acids. The CDR3 DNA is TGTGCCATCAGTAATCTCGGAGGATCCTATAATTCACCCCTCCACTTT. Its translation: CAISNLGGSYNSPLHF.

The V and J genes are TRBV6-5 and TRBJ2-1; maybe TRBD2 (6 bases). V lost 10 bases to trimming and J lost 5 bases, with 12 bases between them. The CDR3 extends over 12 amino acids. Germline lookup yields CDR1 MNHEY and CDR2 SVGAGI. The CDR3 DNA reads as TGTGCCACCCTAGCGAATCACAATGAGCAGTTCTTC. It translates to CATLANHNEQFF.

This clone was detected only a few times. The V gene is TRBV29-1, the J gene TRBJ2-4; 9 nucleotides line up with TRBD1. The CDR3 extends over 15 amino acids. Trimming removed 5 bases from V and 6 bases from J; junction bases left unmatched: 11. The germline gives CDR1 SQVTM, CDR2 ANQGSEA. CDR3: CSVKGTGTSGNIQYF. In nucleotides, the CDR3 is TGCAGCGTTAAAGGGACAGGGACCTCCGGAAACATTCAGTACTTC.

V usage is TRBV19 and J usage is TRBJ2-2; 7 bases align to TRBD1. The V segment lost 3 bases and the J segment 4 bases; nucleotides outside the gene matches: 11. This CDR3 has 17 residues. Germline V lookup: CDR1 LNHDA, CDR2 SQIVND (reference sequence). The DNA of the CDR3 is TGTGCCAGTAGTATTAGGGCCGACAGGGTGGGCACCGGGGAGCTGTTTTTT. This translates into CASSIRADRVGTGELFF.

The rearrangement links TRBV4-2 to TRBJ1-2; D ambiguous. The length of the CDR3 is 16 residues. CDR1 is LGHNA, CDR2 YNFKEQ, per germline. V lost 3 bases to trimming and J lost 2 bases, with 16 bases between them. The CDR3: CASSQATENRNYGYTF. The CDR3 DNA reads as TGTGCCAGCAGCCAGGCCACAGAAAACCGGAACTATGGCTACACCTTC.

The V call is TRBV11-3, the J call TRBJ1-1, with 7 bases identical to TRBD1. The germline V gene has CDR1 SGHNT and CDR2 YENEEA. The CDR3 sequence is 14 residues long. Unmatched junction bases numbered 0, after V lost 1 base and J lost 1 base. The CDR3 reads CASSLGTGNTEAFF. The CDR3 nucleotides read TGTGCCAGCAGCTTAGGGACAGGGAACACTGAAGCTTTCTTT. Supplemented by reference TRBV11-3 and TRBJ1-1, the full variable domain reads EAGVVQSPRYKIIEKKQPVAFWCNPISGHNTLYWYLQNLGQGPELLIRYENEEAVDDSQLPKDRFSAERLKGVDSTLKIQPAELGDSAVYLCASSLGTGNTEAFFGQGTRLTVV.

This clone has a handful of counts. The chain employs TRBV5-6 and TRBJ1-5; 7 nucleotides align to TRBD1. V lost 4 bases and J lost 6; bases outside the gene matches: 7. The CDR3 runs to 14 residues. Germline-derived CDR1 and CDR2 are SGHDT and YYEEEE. CDR3 protein: CASSRRGDSQPQHF. The CDR3 nucleotides are TGTGCCAGCAGCCGGAGGGGGGACAGTCAGCCCCAGCATTTT.

The CDR3 coding sequence is TGTGCCAGCAGCTTCGGACAGCTCGGCACCGGGGAGCTGTTTTTT. This encodes CASSFGQLGTGELFF. V and J are TRBV5-4 and TRBJ2-2; D perhaps matches TRBD1 (6 bases). The CDR3 consists of 15 residues. Germline V CDR1 and CDR2: SGHNT, YYREEE (reference sequence). Trimming pared 2 bases from V and 4 bases from J, leaving 12 bases between.

The chain uses TRBV5-6 and TRBJ2-1; TRBD1 aligns across 8 bases. V lost 5 bases, J lost 0 bases, and 7 bases stayed unmatched. Germline V CDR1 and CDR2: SGHDT, YYEEEE. The CDR3 has 16 amino acids. The CDR3 sequence: CASRLGQASSYNEQFF. The CDR3 coding sequence is TGTGCCAGCAGACTGGGACAGGCCAGCTCCTACAATGAGCAGTTCTTC.

The chain uses TRBV29-1 and TRBJ1-1; 7 bases align to TRBD1. The length of the CDR3 is 13 residues. Germline CDR1 SQVTM, CDR2 ANQGSEA. After removal of 7 bases from V and 5 bases from J, the junction contained 10 bases not matched to a gene. CDR3 nucleotide sequence: TGCAGCGACGACAGGGTCCAGGCAACTGAAGCTTTCTTT. It encodes CSDDRVQATEAFF. The full variable domain, in which reference TRBV29-1 and TRBJ1-1 provide the parts outside the CDR3, is SAVISQKPSRDICQRGTSLTIQCQVDSQVTMMFWYRQQPGQSLTLIATANQGSEATYESGFVIDKFPISRPNLTFSTLTVSNMSPEDSSIYLCSDDRVQATEAFFGQGTRLTVV.

The chain recombines TRBV11-2 with TRBJ1-1, with a weak D call TRBD1 (5 bases). V was trimmed by 1 base and J by 1 base, leaving 7 bases between them. The CDR3 is 14 residues long. Germline lookup yields CDR1 SGHAT and CDR2 FQNNGV. Here the CDR3 reads CASSLGGGNTEAFF. The CDR3 DNA reads TGTGCCAGCAGCTTAGGGGGCGGGAACACTGAAGCTTTCTTT.

The CDR3 loop reads CASSIDRATEAFF. In DNA, the CDR3 is TGTGCCAGCAGCATCGACAGGGCGACTGAAGCTTTCTTT. The gene calls are TRBV9 and TRBJ1-1; 7 nucleotides match TRBD1. Trimming cost V 4 bases and J 5 bases; bases outside gene matches: 5. The CDR3 has 13 residues. CDR1 is SGDLS, CDR2 YYNGEE, per germline.

V and J are TRBV2 and TRBJ1-3; TRBD1 matches 7 bases. CDR3 length equals 13 residues. Germline V gives CDR1 SNHLY, CDR2 FYNNEI. Trimming at V came to 8 bases and at J to 3 bases, leaving 4 bases not matched to a gene. CDR3 bases: TGTGCCAGCGTCACAGGGGTTGGAAACACCATATATTTT. This encodes CASVTGVGNTIYF.

V is TRBV19 and J is TRBJ1-6; a possible D gene is TRBD1 (5 bases). The CDR3 covers 15 residues. Germline values: CDR1 LNHDA, CDR2 SQIVND (reference sequence). V dropped 7 bases and J dropped 7 bases, with 17 bases sitting between them. The CDR3 DNA reads as TGTGCCAGTACCATTTCCGGGGGAAAGAATTCACCCCTCCACTTT. Translating gives CASTISGGKNSPLHF.

The chain is built from TRBV11-2 and TRBJ1-4; D possibly corresponds to TRBD1 (6 bases). Per the germline V gene, CDR1 is SGHAT and CDR2 is FQNNGV. The CDR3 spans 16 residues. V dropped 5 bases and J dropped 5 bases, with 18 bases sitting between them. In nucleotides, the CDR3 is TGTGCCAGCAGCCCAGCGCCGAAAGGGGGAAATGAAAAACTGTTTTTT. The encoded protein is CASSPAPKGGNEKLFF.

The V gene is TRBV6-1, the J gene TRBJ2-7, with 7 positions matching TRBD1. CDR3 length equals 13 residues. Germline V CDR1 and CDR2: MNHNS, SASEGT. The V segment lost 8 bases and the J segment 2 bases; nucleotides outside the gene matches: 6. DNA of the CDR3: TGTGCCAGCGGCGACAGGGTTCCCTACGAGCAGTACTTC. Encoded protein: CASGDRVPYEQYF.

The J gene is TRBJ2-7, the V gene TRBV11-2; no firm D call. The CDR3 consists of 12 residues. Germline V CDR1 and CDR2: SGHAT, FQNNGV. V was clipped by 5 bases and J by 4 bases, with 9 bases between them. The CDR3 here is CASSPQRYEQYF. The CDR3 DNA is TGTGCCAGCAGCCCTCAGCGATACGAGCAGTACTTC.

This clone came up once. The chain links TRBV30 to TRBJ1-1; TRBD1 aligns across 7 bases. CDR1 is GTSNPN, CDR2 SVGIG, per germline (reference sequence). Trimming at V came to 1 base and at J to 2 bases, leaving 7 bases not matched to a gene. The CDR3 consists of 15 residues. The CDR3 region has the DNA TGTGCCTGGAGTGAGGGACAGAGGGTAAACACTGAAGCTTTCTTT. Residues: CAWSEGQRVNTEAFF.

This chain joins TRBV5-1 and TRBJ2-5; no reliable D call. Germline V gives CDR1 SGHRS, CDR2 YFSETQ. Trimming cost V 2 bases and J 2 bases, with 10 bases left between them. The CDR3 contains 14 residues. CDR3 loop: CASSLGMRQETQYF. CDR3 sequence (DNA): TGCGCCAGCAGCTTAGGTATGAGGCAAGAGACCCAGTACTTC.

This sequence joins TRBV28 and TRBJ1-5; D is ambiguous. This CDR3 is built from 15 residues. CDR1 and CDR2 from the germline V gene are MDHEN and SYDVKM. The V end was cut by 8 bases, the J end by 2 bases, with 16 bases between. CDR3 protein: CASSSGYTGNQPQHF. The CDR3 bases are TGTGCCAGCTCCTCGGGGTACACAGGCAATCAGCCCCAGCATTTT.